This section outlines one TCR beta chain sequence together with its context. As yet, its antigen is unknown. Germline CDR1 and CDR2: LNHDA and SQIVND (reference sequence). Trimming removed 1 base from V and 1 base from J; junction bases left unmatched: 9. The CDR3 covers 17 residues. Donation came from healthy HIV-negative adults that had no recent acute infections or vaccinations. The entry originates in a study of shared clonotypes between healthy human individuals. Study-wide points: Only a few donors were included, so the genetic and exposure-history diversity represented was limited.

Assay execution took place at the deep level. The genomic DNA of each subset was split evenly across several immunoSEQ plates. Sequencing was performed with immunoSEQ multiplex PCR; in TCRdb, only in-frame clones are kept and a portion is missing. The sample holds roughly 450,000 clones, more than 65% seen once. The source of this sequence is a woman in her thirties or forties in good health. Some clones in this sample may be carry-over from other donors' samples. The chain combines TRBV19 with TRBJ1-1, with 7 bases identical to TRBD1. The material sequenced was PBMCs. The CDR3 DNA is TGTGCCAGTAGTATAGGACAGGGCGCCCCTTGGAACACTGAAGCTTTCTTT. Its translation: CASSIGQGAPWNTEAFF.